These 15 T cell receptor beta chains share one sample of origin, sequenced in a study of blood T cell repertoires in COVID-19. TCRdb's table, derived via immunoSEQ multiplex PCR, lists solely in-frame clones and lacks some. Counted here are about 190,000 clones, 80% occurring once; the ten biggest clones make up under 8%. The sequenced sample was peripheral blood. These receptor sequences come from a man in his fifties or sixties with acute or convalescent COVID-19.

This clone was seen only a few times. Germline is not matched at one junction end, which may reflect a read error. The chain links TRBV27 to TRBJ1-2; 8 nucleotides line up with TRBD1. Germline V gene data show CDR1 as MNHEY and CDR2 as SMNVEV (reference sequence). The CDR3 consists of 18 residues. Written as DNA, the CDR3 is TGTGCCAGCACTACCTGGGGCAACTGGGACAGGCTTAACCATGGCTACACCTTC. It is translated as CASTTWGNWDRLNHGYTF.

The chain combines TRBV2 with TRBJ2-7; 7 bases are shared with TRBD1. V shed 4 bases and J 4 bases; nucleotides not matched to a gene: 10. This CDR3 has 15 amino acids. Germline-derived CDR1 and CDR2 are SNHLY and FYNNEI. CDR3 in DNA: TGTGCCAGCAGTGGCCTACAACCGGGACAGTACGAGCAGTACTTC. It yields the protein CASSGLQPGQYEQYF.

The gene calls are TRBV19 and TRBJ1-6, with D perhaps matching TRBD1 (5 bases). The V and J ends lost 1 base and 10 bases respectively, with 17 bases between them. The CDR3 is made up of 16 amino acids. Per germline, CDR1 LNHDA and CDR2 SQIVND (reference sequence). This chain's CDR3 is CASSIGVGRVKSPLHF. CDR3 sequence (DNA): TGTGCCAGTAGTATAGGTGTGGGCAGGGTGAAATCACCCCTCCACTTT.

This chain joins TRBV5-1 and TRBJ2-1; 7 bases line up with TRBD2. The junction had 18 bases not matched to a gene; V was cut back by 5 bases and J by 4 bases. This CDR3 is 18 amino acids long. Looked up from germline, CDR1 is SGHRS and CDR2 is YFSETQ. CDR3 DNA: TGCGCCAGCAGTCGGCCGGGTGAGGGAGGGCCGGTTTACAATGAGCAGTTCTTC. It is translated as CASSRPGEGGPVYNEQFF.

V is TRBV24-1 and J is TRBJ2-1; possible D gene TRBD2, 6 bases. Per germline, CDR1 KGHDR and CDR2 SFDVKD. V was clipped by 4 bases and J by 6 bases, with 15 bases between them. The CDR3 length is 15 residues. The CDR3 nucleotides read TGTGCCACCAGTGACGCCGAGACTAGGATCAATGAGCAGTTCTTC. Translating it yields CATSDAETRINEQFF.

The chain uses TRBV19 and TRBJ2-3; 8 bases line up with TRBD2. The V and J ends lost 10 bases and 2 bases, in that order; junction bases with no gene match: 17. The CDR3 runs to 17 residues. From germline, CDR1 is LNHDA and CDR2 SQIVND (reference sequence). The CDR3 here is CATQLRGAPFTTDTQYF. DNA for the CDR3: TGTGCCACCCAATTGCGGGGGGCCCCTTTTACCACAGATACGCAGTATTTT.

This sequence joins TRBV7-9 and TRBJ1-1; no clear D. The CDR3 runs 13 residues. V was shortened by 3 bases and J by 6 bases, with 11 bases between the two germline ends. Germline V gene sequence: CDR1 SEHNR, CDR2 FQNEAQ (reference sequence). CDR3 nucleotide sequence: TGTGCCAGCAGCTTGACGGGGAGGCCTGAAGCTTTCTTT. This codes for CASSLTGRPEAFF.

The rearrangement joins TRBV29-1 to TRBJ2-1; 9 positions match TRBD2. The trim removed 5 bases at V and 3 bases at J, leaving 17 bases unmatched. From germline, CDR1 is SQVTM and CDR2 ANQGSEA. The CDR3 contains 18 residues. CDR3 coding DNA: TGCAGCGTTCAGCTCGGCGGGTCTAGCGGGACGGACTACAATGAGCAGTTCTTC. Translation gives CSVQLGGSSGTDYNEQFF.

In this sample, this clone turned up once. CDR3 coding DNA: TGTGCCAGTAGTGCGAGGGGAGGGGACACTGAAGCTTTCTTT. Encoded protein: CASSARGGDTEAFF. The V gene is TRBV19, the J gene TRBJ1-1; D is possibly TRBD1 (5 bases). V was cut by 5 bases and J by 3 bases, with 13 bases left in between. The CDR3 runs to 14 residues. CDR1 and CDR2 from the germline V gene are LNHDA and SQIVND (reference sequence).

The J gene is TRBJ1-1, the V gene TRBV6-5, with 7 bases fitting TRBD1. The ends lost 6 bases at V and 6 bases at J; junction bases unmatched: 13. Germline V gives CDR1 MNHEY, CDR2 SVGAGI. The CDR3 spans 15 residues. Written as DNA, the CDR3 is TGTGCCAGCAGCATGATGGCGGGACAGTTCGCTGAAGCTTTCTTT. As protein: CASSMMAGQFAEAFF.

The J gene is TRBJ1-4, the V gene TRBV9; possibly TRBD1 for D (6 bases). With 0 bases removed from V and 13 bases from J, the gap between germline ends came to 28 bases. This CDR3 region has 18 residues. Per the germline V gene, CDR1 is SGDLS and CDR2 is YYNGEE. In DNA, the CDR3 is TGTGCCAGCAGCGTAGAGGTGGACAGCGCTCCCGCTGGGGAGGGACTGTTTTTT. Translation: CASSVEVDSAPAGEGLFF.

The rearrangement uses TRBV19 and TRBJ2-1, with TRBD2 identical over 11 bases. Trimming cost V 5 bases and J 7 bases; bases outside gene matches: 19. This CDR3 comprises 19 residues. The germline V gene encodes CDR1 LNHDA and CDR2 SQIVND (reference sequence). CDR3 DNA: TGTGCCAGTAGTTCGAGAACTGTGCGGCACAGGACTAGCGGGAATGAGCAGTTCTTC. This encodes CASSSRTVRHRTSGNEQFF.

This chain links TRBV7-9 with TRBJ1-5, with 7 positions matching TRBD1. The CDR3 is 18 amino acids. Germline CDR1 reads SEHNR; CDR2 reads FQNEAQ (reference sequence). V lost 6 bases, J lost 4 bases, and 18 bases stayed unmatched. CDR3 nucleotides: TGTGCCAGCAGTCACTACCCGTTACAGGGGATACTGAATCAGCCCCAGCATTTT. Its protein is CASSHYPLQGILNQPQHF.

This chain links TRBV29-1 with TRBJ2-3, with 7 bases that match TRBD2. V was pared by 0 bases and J by 4 bases, with 13 bases of the junction left unmatched. This CDR3 is 17 amino acids long. Germline V gene lookup returns CDR1 SQVTM and CDR2 ANQGSEA. The CDR3 sequence: CSVEEPRGGRRSDTQYF. The CDR3 region has the DNA TGCAGCGTTGAAGAACCCCGGGGCGGGAGACGGTCAGATACGCAGTATTTT.

The rearrangement links TRBV3-1 (or the pseudogene TRBV3-2) to TRBJ2-3, with 9 nucleotides matching TRBD2. The trim removed 2 bases at V and 2 bases at J, leaving 8 bases unmatched. CDR3 length equals 17 residues. Germline V CDR1 and CDR2: LGHDT, YNNKEL (reference sequence). CDR3 in DNA: TGTGCCAGCAGCCAACCTCCGACTAGCGGCCCCACAGATACGCAGTATTTT. It specifies CASSQPPTSGPTDTQYF.